The rows below give T cell receptor beta chains drawn from one sample of a study of blood T cell repertoires in COVID-19. Data came from immunoSEQ multiplex PCR; TCRdb stores just in-frame clones and leaves some out. The sample lists under 85,000 clones, roughly 88% seen once, with 6% to 8.5% in the top ten. Sequenced input: peripheral blood. All receptors derive from a man between 70 and 80 years old with acute or convalescent COVID-19. CDR3s include the opening cysteine and the closing phenylalanine or tryptophan. Each record gives: D gene, J gene, V gene, clone size, CDR3 protein, CDR3 DNA. The D gene is left open where the match is weak. Clone size is stated in some rows and not others, as once, few, many or a class when expanded.

D gene: .; J gene: TRBJ1-6; V gene: TRBV3-1/TRBV3-2; clone size: once; CDR3 protein: CASGGVSSYNSPLHF; CDR3 DNA: TGTGCCAGCGGCGGGGTGAGCTCCTATAATTCACCCCTCCACTTT
D gene: .; J gene: TRBJ1-1; V gene: TRBV7-3; clone size: .; CDR3 protein: CASSLRAGVDTEAFF; CDR3 DNA: TGTGCCAGCAGCTTAAGGGCAGGGGTGGACACTGAAGCTTTCTTT
D gene: TRBD1; J gene: TRBJ1-5; V gene: TRBV28; clone size: .; CDR3 protein: CASSLEAGGQPQHF; CDR3 DNA: TGTGCCAGCAGTTTGGAGGCAGGGGGTCAGCCCCAGCATTTT
D gene: .; J gene: TRBJ1-4; V gene: TRBV28; clone size: .; CDR3 protein: CASSPTNFNMARPGEKLFF; CDR3 DNA: TGTGCCAGCAGTCCAACCAATTTCAATATGGCTCGGCCAGGGGAAAAACTGTTTTTT
D gene: TRBD1; J gene: TRBJ1-2; V gene: TRBV20-1; clone size: .; CDR3 protein: CSAGTGDGYTF; CDR3 DNA: TGCAGTGCCGGGACAGGGGATGGCTACACCTTC
D gene: .; J gene: TRBJ2-3; V gene: TRBV28; clone size: .; CDR3 protein: CASSRPAGSTDTQYF; CDR3 DNA: TGTGCCAGCAGTCGGCCGGCGGGGAGCACAGATACGCAGTATTTT
D gene: TRBD2; J gene: TRBJ2-3; V gene: TRBV28; clone size: .; CDR3 protein: CASRRKNREADTQYF; CDR3 DNA: TGTGCCAGCAGGAGAAAAAACCGGGAGGCAGATACGCAGTATTTT
D gene: .; J gene: TRBJ2-7; V gene: TRBV28; clone size: .; CDR3 protein: CASSLIGGLRSYEQYF; CDR3 DNA: TGTGCCAGCAGCCTAATTGGGGGACTTCGCTCCTACGAGCAGTACTTC
D gene: .; J gene: TRBJ1-2; V gene: TRBV6-1; clone size: .; CDR3 protein: CASSDPAGGGYTF; CDR3 DNA: TGTGCCAGCAGTGACCCGGCAGGCGGGGGCTACACCTTC
D gene: TRBD2; J gene: TRBJ2-5; V gene: TRBV7-2; clone size: .; CDR3 protein: CASSLVASGGQETQYF; CDR3 DNA: TGTGCCAGCAGCTTAGTGGCTAGCGGGGGCCAAGAGACCCAGTACTTC
D gene: TRBD1; J gene: TRBJ1-5; V gene: TRBV28; clone size: .; CDR3 protein: CASRLQGARSNQPQHF; CDR3 DNA: TGTGCCAGCAGGCTACAGGGGGCGAGGAGCAATCAGCCCCAGCATTTT
D gene: .; J gene: TRBJ1-5; V gene: TRBV12-1; clone size: .; CDR3 protein: CASSFPRGTGEWVKPQHF; CDR3 DNA: TGTGCCAGCAGTTTCCCCCGAGGGACAGGGGAGTGGGTCAAACCCCAGCATTTT
D gene: .; J gene: TRBJ1-1; V gene: TRBV11-2; clone size: .; CDR3 protein: CASSKAGRLNTEAFF; CDR3 DNA: TGTGCCAGCAGCAAGGCAGGTAGGCTGAACACTGAAGCTTTCTTT
D gene: TRBD2; J gene: TRBJ2-3; V gene: TRBV19; clone size: .; CDR3 protein: CASSRLAGVKGTDTQYF; CDR3 DNA: TGTGCCAGTAGTAGGCTAGCGGGAGTTAAGGGCACAGATACGCAGTATTTT
D gene: TRBD1; J gene: TRBJ1-6; V gene: TRBV18; clone size: .; CDR3 protein: CASSITTGTGGSPLHF; CDR3 DNA: TGTGCCAGCTCTATAACCACCGGGACAGGGGGTTCACCCCTCCACTTT
D gene: TRBD1; J gene: TRBJ1-6; V gene: TRBV19; clone size: .; CDR3 protein: CASSTGQGKGSPLHF; CDR3 DNA: TGTGCCAGTAGTACCGGACAGGGAAAGGGATCACCCCTCCACTTT
D gene: .; J gene: TRBJ1-1; V gene: TRBV6-5; clone size: .; CDR3 protein: CASGGALDEAFF; CDR3 DNA: TGTGCCAGCGGCGGAGCGTTGGATGAAGCTTTCTTT
D gene: .; J gene: TRBJ2-2; V gene: TRBV19; clone size: .; CDR3 protein: CASRIDRYTGELFF; CDR3 DNA: TGTGCCAGTAGGATAGACAGATACACCGGGGAGCTGTTTTTT
D gene: .; J gene: TRBJ1-4; V gene: TRBV11-2; clone size: .; CDR3 protein: CASSLDPGEGEKLFF; CDR3 DNA: TGTGCCAGCAGCTTAGATCCTGGGGAGGGTGAAAAACTGTTTTTT
D gene: TRBD2; J gene: TRBJ2-3; V gene: TRBV7-3; clone size: .; CDR3 protein: CASSLNSGGDTQYF; CDR3 DNA: TGTGCCAGCAGCTTAAATAGCGGGGGAGATACGCAGTATTTT
D gene: .; J gene: TRBJ2-3; V gene: TRBV18; clone size: .; CDR3 protein: CASSPLGESDTQYF; CDR3 DNA: TGTGCCAGCTCACCTTTAGGAGAGTCCGATACGCAGTATTTT
D gene: TRBD1; J gene: TRBJ1-1; V gene: TRBV5-5; clone size: .; CDR3 protein: CASRGQGGMNTEAFF; CDR3 DNA: TGTGCCAGCAGAGGACAGGGGGGGATGAACACTGAAGCTTTCTTT
D gene: TRBD2; J gene: TRBJ2-1; V gene: TRBV10-3; clone size: once; CDR3 protein: CAISPRGTSGEQFF; CDR3 DNA: TGTGCCATCAGTCCCAGAGGGACTAGCGGCGAGCAGTTCTTC
D gene: .; J gene: TRBJ2-2; V gene: TRBV6-4; clone size: .; CDR3 protein: CASSPDRFTVTGELFF; CDR3 DNA: TGTGCCAGCAGTCCCGACAGGTTCACCGTCACCGGGGAGCTGTTTTTT
D gene: TRBD1; J gene: TRBJ1-5; V gene: TRBV9; clone size: .; CDR3 protein: CASSRTGDSNQPQHF; CDR3 DNA: TGTGCCAGCAGCAGGACAGGGGATAGCAATCAGCCCCAGCATTTT
D gene: TRBD2; J gene: TRBJ2-7; V gene: TRBV18; clone size: once; CDR3 protein: CASSAGTSGYEQYF; CDR3 DNA: TGTGCCAGCTCGGCCGGGACTAGCGGCTACGAGCAGTACTTC
D gene: .; J gene: TRBJ2-7; V gene: TRBV5-1; clone size: .; CDR3 protein: CASSLSGNYEQYF; CDR3 DNA: TGCGCCAGCAGCTTATCCGGGAACTACGAGCAGTACTTC
D gene: .; J gene: TRBJ1-1; V gene: TRBV28; clone size: .; CDR3 protein: CASSPRDAIDTEAFF; CDR3 DNA: TGTGCCAGCAGCCCTCGTGATGCGATCGACACTGAAGCTTTCTTT
D gene: TRBD2; J gene: TRBJ2-1; V gene: TRBV9; clone size: .; CDR3 protein: CASSETLSGRAGNEQFF; CDR3 DNA: TGTGCCAGCAGCGAGACCCTTAGCGGGAGGGCCGGGAATGAGCAGTTCTTC
D gene: .; J gene: TRBJ2-1; V gene: TRBV28; clone size: few; CDR3 protein: CASTRPGLPSYNEQFF; CDR3 DNA: TGTGCCAGCACTCGACCGGGACTCCCCTCCTACAATGAGCAGTTCTTC
D gene: .; J gene: TRBJ1-5; V gene: TRBV28; clone size: .; CDR3 protein: CASSPTGGGNQPQHF; CDR3 DNA: TGTGCCAGCAGCCCTACGGGGGGAGGCAATCAGCCCCAGCATTTT
D gene: .; J gene: TRBJ2-2; V gene: TRBV5-4; clone size: .; CDR3 protein: CASSLVAGANTGELFF; CDR3 DNA: TGTGCCAGCAGCTTGGTGGCGGGCGCGAACACCGGGGAGCTGTTTTTT
D gene: .; J gene: TRBJ1-1; V gene: TRBV3-1/TRBV3-2; clone size: .; CDR3 protein: CASSQGPSNTEAFF; CDR3 DNA: TGTGCCAGCAGCCAAGGGCCTTCGAACACTGAAGCTTTCTTT
D gene: TRBD2; J gene: TRBJ2-3; V gene: TRBV3-1/TRBV3-2; clone size: .; CDR3 protein: CASSRLAGAPDTQYF; CDR3 DNA: TGTGCCAGCAGCCGACTAGCGGGGGCCCCAGATACGCAGTATTTT
D gene: .; J gene: TRBJ2-2; V gene: TRBV7-6; clone size: few; CDR3 protein: CASSRSQGGLTGELFF; CDR3 DNA: TGTGCCAGCAGCCGCTCCCAGGGGGGCCTCACCGGGGAGCTGTTTTTT
D gene: .; J gene: TRBJ2-2; V gene: TRBV12-3/TRBV12-4; clone size: .; CDR3 protein: CASSLNGNGELFF; CDR3 DNA: TGTGCCAGCAGTTTAAACGGGAACGGGGAGCTGTTTTTT
D gene: .; J gene: TRBJ1-6; V gene: TRBV9; clone size: few; CDR3 protein: CASSEGGNSPLHF; CDR3 DNA: TGTGCCAGCAGCGAGGGGGGGAATTCACCCCTCCACTTT
D gene: .; J gene: TRBJ1-2; V gene: TRBV5-4; clone size: .; CDR3 protein: CASSLAGQDYGYTF; CDR3 DNA: TGTGCCAGCAGCTTAGCGGGGCAGGACTATGGCTACACCTTC
D gene: TRBD1; J gene: TRBJ1-1; V gene: TRBV19; clone size: .; CDR3 protein: CASSITSGGAAFF; CDR3 DNA: TGTGCCAGTAGTATAACCTCAGGGGGTGCGGCTTTCTTT
D gene: TRBD1; J gene: TRBJ2-1; V gene: TRBV5-1; clone size: .; CDR3 protein: CASRGGTGIQNEQFF; CDR3 DNA: TGCGCCAGCAGGGGGGGGACAGGGATACAAAATGAGCAGTTCTTC
D gene: .; J gene: TRBJ2-2; V gene: TRBV14; clone size: .; CDR3 protein: CASSQTRNTGELFF; CDR3 DNA: TGTGCCAGCAGCCAAACTAGAAACACCGGGGAGCTGTTTTTT
D gene: TRBD2; J gene: TRBJ2-5; V gene: TRBV5-4; clone size: once; CDR3 protein: CASSLTSGGDKETQYF; CDR3 DNA: TGTGCCAGCAGCCTGACTAGCGGGGGGGATAAAGAGACCCAGTACTTC
D gene: TRBD2; J gene: TRBJ2-7; V gene: TRBV5-1; clone size: .; CDR3 protein: CASSAPAGGPYEQYF; CDR3 DNA: TGCGCCAGCAGCGCCCCAGCGGGAGGGCCCTACGAGCAGTACTTC
D gene: TRBD2; J gene: TRBJ2-3; V gene: TRBV29-1; clone size: .; CDR3 protein: CSVEFNLGDERGNPDTQYF; CDR3 DNA: TGCAGCGTTGAATTTAATCTTGGAGACGAGCGGGGGAATCCTGATACGCAGTATTTT
D gene: .; J gene: TRBJ1-2; V gene: TRBV5-4; clone size: .; CDR3 protein: CASTVNVGNYGYTF; CDR3 DNA: TGTGCCAGCACCGTTAATGTTGGCAACTATGGCTACACCTTC
D gene: TRBD2; J gene: TRBJ2-1; V gene: TRBV27; clone size: once; CDR3 protein: CASSPRGSGGLRNEQFF; CDR3 DNA: TGTGCCAGCAGTCCCCGTGGAAGCGGGGGATTAAGGAATGAGCAGTTCTTC
D gene: TRBD2; J gene: TRBJ2-2; V gene: TRBV7-3; clone size: .; CDR3 protein: CASSSERGANTGELFF; CDR3 DNA: TGTGCCAGCAGCTCGGAGCGGGGGGCCAACACCGGGGAGCTGTTTTTT
D gene: .; J gene: TRBJ2-7; V gene: TRBV27; clone size: few; CDR3 protein: CASSLRRTFSYEQYF; CDR3 DNA: TGTGCCAGCAGTTTACGTAGAACCTTCTCCTACGAGCAGTACTTC
D gene: .; J gene: TRBJ2-7; V gene: TRBV18; clone size: .; CDR3 protein: CASSPTLASTYEQYF; CDR3 DNA: TGTGCCAGCTCCCCGACTTTAGCTTCCACCTACGAGCAGTACTTC
D gene: TRBD1; J gene: TRBJ1-2; V gene: TRBV10-1; clone size: .; CDR3 protein: CASSPDRGLGYTF; CDR3 DNA: TGCGCCAGCAGCCCTGACAGGGGGCTAGGCTACACCTTC
D gene: .; J gene: TRBJ2-1; V gene: TRBV3-1/TRBV3-2; clone size: .; CDR3 protein: CASSLGALYHNEQFF; CDR3 DNA: TGTGCCAGCAGCTTGGGGGCCCTATACCACAATGAGCAGTTCTTC
D gene: .; J gene: TRBJ2-7; V gene: TRBV18; clone size: .; CDR3 protein: CASSGTTGEQYF; CDR3 DNA: TGTGCCAGCTCAGGGACAACAGGGGAGCAGTACTTC
D gene: .; J gene: TRBJ1-2; V gene: TRBV5-5; clone size: .; CDR3 protein: CASSLSLNSGGINYGYTF; CDR3 DNA: TGTGCCAGCAGCTTGTCATTGAATTCGGGTGGCATAAACTATGGCTACACCTTC
D gene: .; J gene: TRBJ1-5; V gene: TRBV10-2; clone size: once; CDR3 protein: CASSESSRVGGNQPQHF; CDR3 DNA: TGCGCCAGCAGTGAGTCGAGCCGGGTAGGAGGCAATCAGCCCCAGCATTTT
D gene: .; J gene: TRBJ1-4; V gene: TRBV2; clone size: .; CDR3 protein: CASLRGPGEKLFF; CDR3 DNA: TGTGCCAGCCTCAGGGGCCCTGGGGAAAAACTGTTTTTT
D gene: TRBD1; J gene: TRBJ2-7; V gene: TRBV6-1; clone size: .; CDR3 protein: CASSDRGNEQYF; CDR3 DNA: TGTGCCAGCAGTGACAGGGGGAACGAGCAGTACTTC